This T cell receptor beta chain was sequenced during a study of T cells in Graves' hyperthyroidism and ophthalmopathy (dated by TCRdb to 2018 to 2020). With respect to the entire study: Peripheral blood was sampled at the time of initial diagnosis, prior to any treatment. To identify TCR V-J signatures that set the groups apart, the researchers used a discovery cohort of approximately 98 patients, made up of around 40 with Graves' ophthalmopathy and 57 with stable Graves' hyperthyroidism. Prospective prediction of ophthalmopathy was tested in an independent validation cohort of fewer than 20 hyperthyroidism patients and 17 patients who later progressed to ophthalmopathy. The approximately 98 discovery patients were randomly divided into training and test sets at a 7:3 ratio. In addition, the study compared T-cell repertoires in thyroid tissue and in blood from a handful of Graves' hyperthyroidism patients. Once sampling was done, hyperthyroidism patients were given methimazole at a starting dose of 30 mg daily, whereas ophthalmopathy patients were given high-dose intravenous methylprednisolone. According to the paper, TCR Vbeta CDR3 sequencing was carried out on about 140 peripheral blood samples, which came from over 40 ophthalmopathy, approximately 78 hyperthyroidism and about 17 progressor patients.

Findings and caveats that apply to the study as a whole: In cross-validation, a model built on a 13 V-J signature told ophthalmopathy apart from stable hyperthyroidism with under 90% sensitivity and about 81% specificity, and in testing the same model reached 80%/75%. No statistical method was used to fix the sample size in advance, and group allocation was not hidden from the investigators. In validation, progression to ophthalmopathy was predicted by the model with 65% to 71% sensitivity and 72% to 80% specificity, a median of roughly 6 months before onset. Most expanded thyroid clonotypes (frequency above 0.001) were also found in blood, which suggests that blood repertoires may mirror thyroid immune responses.

Ophthalmopathy patients had moderately to severely active disease, Clinical Activity Score of at least 3, NOSPECS grade of at least 4, and duration under 3 months. Exclusion was applied to patients with uncontrolled infections, other autoimmune diseases, pregnancy or lactation. Clinical symptoms, serum thyroxine and TRAb, thyroid ultrasound, and orbital computed tomography formed the basis for the diagnoses. Ficoll-Paque density gradient centrifugation was used to isolate PBMCs from around 10 ml of fresh peripheral blood. Trizol reagent was used to extract total RNA, and RNA quality was then checked on an Agilent 2100 Bioanalyzer. Looking up the germline V gene yields CDR1 MNHNS and CDR2 SASEGT. Deletion took 8 bases off V and 8 bases off J, with a span of 19 bases between the germline ends. The CDR3 has 15 amino acids, counting the end cysteine and phenylalanine. Only CDR3 DNA is held: 45 bases, read in frame from base 1.

Comments on this clonotype: Its target antigen remains unknown. Per-nucleotide qualities are absent, and no much larger clonotype sits a single base away.

TCR beta CDR3 regions were amplified from RNA transcripts. A first-round RT-PCR of the TCR CDR3 used the HTBI primer set with the Qiagen OneStep RT-PCR kit. A second multiplex PCR round built the libraries, followed by size selection and purification. The libraries were sequenced on an Illumina HiSeq2000 using paired-end 100 bp reads. Per the original workflow: Raw data were processed with SOAPnuke, discarding reads with adapters, uncalled bases, mean Phred below 15, or no exact constant-primer or identifier match. COPE v1.2.5 was used to merge high-quality paired reads, and clonotypes were defined as unique nucleotide sequences. Clonotypes were aligned to IMGT TRBV, TRBD and TRBJ reference segments using MiTCR v1.1. The analysis included only V-J combinations with a frequency above 0.0001, which together covered roughly 99% of the repertoires. A TCS score was defined as the ratio of F50 (clonal expansion) to E x V (chaos), with BLOSUM62-based TCRdist applied between CDR3 peptides within each V-J. Welch's t-statistics and random forest reduced fewer than 600 V-J features to about 13, which were used in a naive Bayes classifier (R e1071). Starting from the raw public reads, TCRdb applied fastp trimming at Q25, assembled clones with MiXCR and retained in-frame beta chains. Under each unique CDR3 protein, matching rows form one entry showing the most common genes and DNA. The V and J calls were determined by TCRdb, not by the authors. The sample includes about 410,000 distinct CDR3 sequences, with 14% to 15% observed a single time. Of the sample, 13% falls within the top ten clones.

The sequenced sample consisted of blood. This TCR derives from a man between 18 and 29 years old with Graves' ophthalmopathy. The chain employs TRBV6-1 and TRBJ1-6, with the D gene uncertain. The DNA is as follows: TGTGCCAGCTCTCCGAACCACCAGACGGATTCACCCCTCCACTTT. This is translated as CASSPNHQTDSPLHF.